The present entry profiles one T cell receptor (beta chain) with its context. Antigen unknown. Germline values: CDR1 SGHDT, CDR2 YYEEEE. The CDR3 is 13 residues long. Trimming shortened V by 4 bases and J by 3 bases, and 8 bases separated the two germline ends. The source of the sample is a study of shared clonotypes between healthy human individuals. Broader study findings: Researchers sampled only blood; tissue repertoires likely differ.

Data came from immunoSEQ multiplex PCR; TCRdb stores just in-frame clones and leaves some out. The table has approximately 500,000 clones, 96% seen once. The sequencing input was naive CD4+ T cells sorted from blood. Subset: CD45RA+ positively selected. The chain is built from TRBV5-6 and TRBJ1-5; D gene ambiguous. The TCR sequence derives from a woman between 25 and 40 years old in good health. CDR3 amino acids: CASSRSPNQPQHF. In DNA, the CDR3 is TGTGCCAGCAGCCGTAGCCCCAATCAGCCCCAGCATTTT.